This T cell receptor beta chain was captured by sequencing in a study of cytomegalovirus exposure and HLA in healthy donors. This CDR3 has 16 amino acids. Germline assignment: CDR1 MGHRA and CDR2 YSYEKL. V lost 0 bases and J lost 3; bases outside the gene matches: 2. The primer mix had 60 Vbeta and 13 Jbeta primers. The data were produced by immunoSEQ multiplex PCR, yet TCRdb's version contains in-frame clones alone and is incomplete. Of 150,000 to 200,000 clones in the sample, 80% to 90% were seen once. The sequence derives from a man aged 45-65 years in good health and CMV-seropositive. The J gene is TRBJ2-1, the V gene TRBV4-1; TRBD2 agrees at 10 bases. Sample: PBMCs. CDR3 DNA: TGCGCCAGCAGCCAAGAGGCTAGCGGGAGCTACAATGAGCAGTTCTTC. Its translation: CASSQEASGSYNEQFF.